The 20 T cell receptor beta chains listed next were all sequenced from one sample in a study of regulatory T cells in long-lasting Graves disease. Time point noted: newly diagnosed GD, antithyroid drugs for less than 3 months. PBMCs provided the RNA from which the TCR library was made. In building TCR beta libraries, iRepertoire HTBI primers were used together with Arm-PCR of CDR3 regions. MiXCR, applied by TCRdb to the multiplex PCR reads, yields one record per CDR3 protein. The sample has 580,000 or so distinct CDR3 sequences, about 16% seen once. These same data were also listed under a study on T cells in Graves' hyperthyroidism and ophthalmopathy.

This specimen was peripheral blood mononuclear cells (PBMCs), taken at new diagnosis, from a patient treated with antithyroid drugs. Source of these receptors: a man younger than 30 with Graves disease.

This clonotype appeared many times. The chain carries TRBV6-1 and TRBJ2-7; 13 bases line up with TRBD2. Germline V gene data show CDR1 as MNHNS and CDR2 as SASEGT. Trimming at V came to 7 bases and at J to 9 bases, leaving 9 bases not matched to a gene. The CDR3 loop spans 14 amino acids. The CDR3, as DNA: TGTGCCAGCACCACCGGGACTAGCGGGGCCCTGCAGTACTTC. It is translated as CASTTGTSGALQYF.

This clonotype was picked up many times. The chain joins TRBV11-3 to TRBJ2-3; D remains unclear. The V end lost 4 bases, the J end lost 1 base, and 6 bases lay between the germline ends. The germline V gene encodes CDR1 SGHNT and CDR2 YENEEA. The CDR3 extends over 13 amino acids. This chain's CDR3 is CASSSARTDTQYF. The DNA for the CDR3 is TGTGCCAGCAGCTCAGCCCGCACAGATACGCAGTATTTT.

This clonotype has at least ten counts. The rearrangement joins TRBV12-3 or TRBV12-4 to TRBJ2-1; 11 bases are a match to TRBD2. The trim removed 2 bases at V and 5 bases at J, leaving 2 bases unmatched. The CDR3 runs to 15 residues. CDR3 sequence: CASSLRGLADNEQFF. As DNA, the CDR3 is TGTGCCAGCAGTTTACGGGGACTAGCGGACAATGAGCAGTTCTTC.

The rearrangement links TRBV12-5 to TRBJ1-2, with TRBD1 matching over 7 bases. Germline V gives CDR1 LGHNT, CDR2 FRNRAP. The V and J ends lost 2 bases and 3 bases, in that order; junction bases with no gene match: 3. This CDR3 has 14 residues. The CDR3 coding sequence is TGTGCTAGTGGTTTGTGGGGGACAGACTATGGCTACACCTTC. This translates into CASGLWGTDYGYTF.

This clonotype was counted ten times or more. At one end, the junction sequence differs from germline, possibly due to a read error. This chain joins TRBV11-2 and TRBJ2-7; 12 nucleotides line up with TRBD1. The CDR3 runs to 18 residues. Germline CDR1 reads SGHAT; CDR2 reads FQNNGV. This CDR3 reads CASSLVFSGTGGWYEQHF. CDR3 in DNA: TGTGCCAGCAGCTTAGTCTTTTCCGGGACAGGGGGCTGGTACGAGCAGCACTTC. The entire variable domain, with the rest obtained from reference TRBV11-2 and TRBJ2-7, is as follows: EAGVAQSPRYKIIEKRQSVAFWCNPISGHATLYWYQQILGQGPKLLIQFQNNGVVDDSQLPKDRFSAERLKGVDSTLKIQPAKLEDSAVYLCASSLVFSGTGGWYEQHFGPGTRLTVT.

This clonotype was detected a few times. The chain recombines TRBV5-1 with TRBJ2-3, with D perhaps matching TRBD2 (5 bases). Germline V gives CDR1 SGHRS, CDR2 YFSETQ. The V and J ends lost 0 bases and 2 bases respectively, with 10 bases between them. The CDR3 spans 15 residues. The CDR3 DNA reads as TGCGCCAGCAGCTTGGAGGCTAGCTTCACAGATACGCAGTATTTT. It is translated as CASSLEASFTDTQYF.

The chain joins TRBV4-1 to TRBJ2-3; D possibly corresponds to TRBD2 (5 bases). V dropped 6 bases and J dropped 4 bases, with 20 bases sitting between them. This CDR3 region has 16 residues. Germline lookup yields CDR1 MGHRA and CDR2 YSYEKL. Written as DNA, the CDR3 is TGCGCCAGCAGAAACATGGATGTGGGAGTGTCAGATACGCAGTATTTT. Amino acid sequence: CASRNMDVGVSDTQYF.

This clonotype was detected ten times or more. The chain carries TRBV29-1 and TRBJ2-7; TRBD2 aligns across 7 bases. The length of the CDR3 is 16 residues. Germline lookup yields CDR1 SQVTM and CDR2 ANQGSEA. With V trimmed by 4 bases and J by 3 bases, 15 bases remained unmatched. The CDR3 sequence: CSVAPGGPGGIYEQYF. The CDR3 DNA is TGCAGCGTTGCTCCTGGCGGACCGGGAGGAATCTACGAGCAGTACTTC.

The chain couples TRBV5-1 to TRBJ2-7; TRBD2 matches at 7 bases. Germline CDR1 SGHRS, CDR2 YFSETQ. The CDR3 length is 14 residues. After removal of 0 bases from V and 4 bases from J, the junction contained 4 bases not matched to a gene. CDR3 sequence reads: CASSLEGGDYEQYF. In nucleotides, the CDR3 is TGCGCCAGCAGCTTGGAGGGAGGGGATTACGAGCAGTACTTC.

The rearrangement joins TRBV29-1 to TRBJ2-1; 10 positions match TRBD2. This CDR3 comprises 14 residues. After removal of 6 bases from V and 3 bases from J, the junction contained 5 bases not matched to a gene. CDR1 and CDR2 (germline): SQVTM, ANQGSEA. The CDR3 coding sequence is TGCAGCGTAGACCTAGCGGGAGTCTACAATGAGCAGTTCTTC. This sequence encodes CSVDLAGVYNEQFF.

The sample holds many counts of this clonotype. V and J are TRBV28 and TRBJ2-7; 7 bases are shared with TRBD1. This CDR3 comprises 14 residues. The V gene end was trimmed by 4 bases and the J gene end by 2 bases; junction bases not matched to a gene: 5. Germline V gene lookup returns CDR1 MDHEN and CDR2 SYDVKM. CDR3 nucleotide sequence: TGTGCCAGCAGTTCACGGGACAGTACCTACGAGCAGTACTTC. It encodes CASSSRDSTYEQYF.

This clonotype was recorded at least ten times. This rearrangement joins TRBV6-1 to TRBJ2-1; maybe TRBD2 (5 bases). Between the trimmed V and J ends, which lost 5 bases and 4 bases, there was a span of 15 bases. Germline V gene lookup returns CDR1 MNHNS and CDR2 SASEGT. The CDR3 contains 15 residues. CDR3 residues: CASSRPGLGYNEQFF. CDR3 DNA sequence: TGTGCCAGCAGTCGGCCGGGGTTAGGGTACAATGAGCAGTTCTTC.

The chain combines TRBV7-8 with TRBJ1-5, with a possible D match to TRBD1 (5 bases). The CDR3 has 15 amino acids. Trimming shortened V by 7 bases and J by 3 bases, and 16 bases separated the two germline ends. Germline V gives CDR1 SGHVS, CDR2 FQNEAQ. The CDR3 protein is CASTIMAGLNQPQHF. The CDR3 DNA reads as TGTGCCAGCACGATAATGGCAGGGCTCAATCAGCCCCAGCATTTT.

This chain links TRBV28 with TRBJ2-2; 11 bases are shared with TRBD2. There are 16 residues in the CDR3. J gave up 2 bases and V 7 bases, and 6 bases lay outside the gene matches. Germline V gene lookup returns CDR1 MDHEN and CDR2 SYDVKM. CDR3 DNA: TGTGCCAGCATGGCTAGCGGGAGGAAAAACACCGGGGAGCTGTTTTTT. It yields the protein CASMASGRKNTGELFF.

V and J are TRBV6-5 and TRBJ2-3; a possible D gene is TRBD2 (6 bases). The V gene's germline CDR1 is MNHEY and CDR2 SVGAGI. V lost 2 bases to trimming and J lost 4 bases, with 13 bases between them. CDR3 size: 15 residues. The CDR3 is CASSYDGGGADTQYF. For the CDR3, the DNA is TGTGCCAGCAGTTACGACGGGGGAGGAGCAGATACGCAGTATTTT.

This rearrangement joins TRBV6-5 to TRBJ1-5; D unresolved. V lost 2 bases and J 9 bases, leaving 5 bases between the germline ends. The V gene's germline CDR1 is MNHEY and CDR2 SVGAGI. The CDR3 length is 11 residues. CDR3 sequence reads: CASSYPTPQHF. In DNA form, the CDR3 reads TGTGCCAGCAGTTACCCTACGCCCCAGCATTTT.

This clonotype showed up many times. V and J are TRBV27 and TRBJ2-1; 11 positions agree with TRBD2. This CDR3 spans 20 amino acids. Germline V gene lookup returns CDR1 MNHEY and CDR2 SMNVEV (reference sequence). V shed 0 bases, J shed 4 bases, and the junction held 14 bases outside the gene matches. The CDR3 is CASSLSGWASGRTFYNEQFF. CDR3 DNA sequence: TGTGCCAGCAGTTTATCGGGGTGGGCTAGCGGGAGGACCTTTTACAATGAGCAGTTCTTC.

This clonotype came up many times. The V and J genes are TRBV7-9 and TRBJ2-7; perhaps TRBD1 as D (6 bases). With 1 base removed from V and 6 bases from J, the gap between germline ends came to 10 bases. This CDR3 region has 13 residues. Germline CDR1 reads SEHNR; CDR2 reads FQNEAQ (reference sequence). The CDR3 here is CASSLGGGSEQYF. The CDR3 coding sequence is TGTGCCAGCAGCTTAGGAGGGGGTTCCGAGCAGTACTTC.

This clonotype has a handful of counts. This sequence joins TRBV29-1 and TRBJ2-5; 7 bases map to TRBD1. V was clipped by 6 bases and J by 3 bases; unmatched bases: 7. Germline values: CDR1 SQVTM, CDR2 ANQGSEA. The CDR3 has 13 amino acids. The DNA of the CDR3 is TGCAGCGTACTCCGGGACAGCAAAGAGACCCAGTACTTC. It yields the protein CSVLRDSKETQYF. The whole variable domain, remainder taken from reference TRBV29-1 and TRBJ2-5, is SAVISQKPSRDICQRGTSLTIQCQVDSQVTMMFWYRQQPGQSLTLIATANQGSEATYESGFVIDKFPISRPNLTFSTLTVSNMSPEDSSIYLCSVLRDSKETQYFGPGTRLLVL.

This clonotype was detected many times. The gene calls are TRBV2 and TRBJ2-7; weak D call: TRBD2 (6 bases). Germline CDR1 is SNHLY and CDR2 is FYNNEI. This CDR3 contains 11 residues. V was cut by 4 bases and J by 12 bases, with 13 bases left in between. As DNA, the CDR3 is TGTGCCAGCAGTGTGGGCGGGGAGACGTACTTC. Translating gives CASSVGGETYF.